The T cell receptor (beta chain) described here comes from a study of OX40 agonist ivuxolimab in advanced cancers. Using immunoSEQ multiplex PCR, the repertoire was profiled, and TCRdb retains in-frame clones only, with some absent. Here the sample spans 5,000 to 6,500 clones, less than 75% being singletons. Study outcomes and limitations: Fewer expanded clones were found on average in CD4+ than in CD8+ T cells.

Germline trimming cut 1 base from V and 6 bases from J; bases unmatched to any gene: 1. Germline V CDR1 and CDR2: SGHTA, FQGNSA. The CDR3 sequence is 13 residues long. A single count supports this clone. Its antigen is unidentified. This rearrangement joins TRBV7-2 to TRBJ1-2, with 8 bases identical to TRBD1. Material: CD4+ or CD8+ T cells sorted from blood, obtained in a trial of the OX40 agonist ivuxolimab. The TCR originated in an adult with an advanced solid tumor such as melanoma, head and neck, liver or kidney cancer. In DNA form, the CDR3 reads TGTGCCAGCAGCTTAGGGACAGGGAATGGCTACACCTTC. It yields the protein CASSLGTGNGYTF.